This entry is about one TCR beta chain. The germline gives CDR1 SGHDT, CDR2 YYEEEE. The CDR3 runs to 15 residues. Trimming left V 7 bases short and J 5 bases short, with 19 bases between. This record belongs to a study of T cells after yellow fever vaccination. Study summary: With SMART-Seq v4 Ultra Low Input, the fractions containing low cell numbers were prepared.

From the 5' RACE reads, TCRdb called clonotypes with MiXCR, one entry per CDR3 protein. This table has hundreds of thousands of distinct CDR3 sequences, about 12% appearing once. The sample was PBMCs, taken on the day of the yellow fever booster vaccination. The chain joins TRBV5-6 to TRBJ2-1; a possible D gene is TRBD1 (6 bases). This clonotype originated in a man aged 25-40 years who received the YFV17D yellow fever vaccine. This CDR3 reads CASDTGTSINNEQFF. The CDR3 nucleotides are TGTGCCAGCGACACAGGGACATCGATAAACAATGAGCAGTTCTTC.